The next 8 T cell receptor beta chains were all read from a single sample in a study of cytomegalovirus exposure and HLA in healthy donors. This PCR relied on a set of 60 Vbeta primers and 13 Jbeta primers. The assay was immunoSEQ multiplex PCR, and TCRdb's table has in-frame clones only and misses some. The sample shows 110,000 to 150,000 clones, roughly a tenth of them seen only once. The sample comprised PBMCs. Every receptor here comes from a male donor in good health and CMV-seronegative.

The chain carries TRBV7-9 and TRBJ2-1; 8 bases line up with TRBD2. CDR3 length equals 15 residues. V lost 1 base, J lost 2 bases, and 1 base stayed unmatched. Germline CDR1 SEHNR, CDR2 FQNEAQ (reference sequence). CDR3 loop: CASSLVGRAYNEQFF. The CDR3, as DNA: TGTGCCAGCAGCTTAGTCGGGAGGGCCTACAATGAGCAGTTCTTC.

In this sample, this clone turned up a few times. V is TRBV29-1 and J is TRBJ2-1, with D unclear. Germline V gives CDR1 SQVTM, CDR2 ANQGSEA. V was shortened by 7 bases and J by 9 bases, with 10 bases between the two germline ends. This CDR3 has 10 residues. CDR3 amino acids: CSASVGEQFF. The CDR3 DNA reads as TGCAGCGCCTCCGTCGGTGAGCAGTTCTTC.

This clone has a handful of counts. The chain combines TRBV9 with TRBJ1-6, with no clear D. Germline CDR1 SGDLS, CDR2 YYNGEE. This CDR3 contains 16 residues. Trimming shortened V by 5 bases and J by 0 bases, and 12 bases separated the two germline ends. The DNA of the CDR3 is TGTGCCAGCAGTGCCCGGAGCCTCTCCTATAATTCACCCCTCCACTTT. This sequence encodes CASSARSLSYNSPLHF. Drawing the rest from reference TRBV9 and TRBJ1-6, the complete variable domain is DSGVTQTPKHLITATGQRVTLRCSPRSGDLSVYWYQQSLDQGLQFLIQYYNGEERAKGNILERFSAQQFPDLHSELNLSSLELGDSALYFCASSARSLSYNSPLHFGNGTRLTVT.

A few counts support this clone. This chain links TRBV5-4 with TRBJ2-6; tentative D call: TRBD1 (5 bases). The CDR3 extends over 15 amino acids. Per the germline V gene, CDR1 is SGHNT and CDR2 is YYREEE (reference sequence). Trimming shortened V by 4 bases and J by 0 bases, and 8 bases separated the two germline ends. The CDR3 sequence: CASSIDSSGANVLTF. CDR3 bases: TGTGCCAGCAGCATCGACAGCTCTGGGGCCAACGTCCTGACTTTC.

This clone has only a few counts. The chain couples TRBV27 to TRBJ1-1, with TRBD1 as a possible D gene (5 bases). The CDR3 is 13 amino acids. Trimming shortened V by 2 bases and J by 7 bases, and 11 bases separated the two germline ends. Germline CDR1 reads MNHEY; CDR2 reads SMNVEV (reference sequence). The CDR3, as DNA: TGTGCCAGCAGTTTAGTTGCGGGGCGTGAAGCTTTCTTT. Protein: CASSLVAGREAFF.

The table lists this clone with a few counts. The chain recombines TRBV2 with TRBJ2-1; D is unresolved. The germline V gene encodes CDR1 SNHLY and CDR2 FYNNEI. Trimming took off 7 bases at V and 0 bases at J, with 10 bases between the two ends. The CDR3 has 14 amino acids. CDR3 nucleotides: TGTGCCAGCAAGAGAAGGAGCTCCTACAATGAGCAGTTCTTC. Translating it yields CASKRRSSYNEQFF.

The chain carries TRBV5-4 and TRBJ1-1, with 9 bases fitting TRBD1. The V gene end was trimmed by 3 bases and the J gene end by 5 bases; junction bases not matched to a gene: 8. CDR3 size: 15 residues. Germline V gene sequence: CDR1 SGHNT, CDR2 YYREEE (reference sequence). The CDR3 here is CASSYEHRGRTEAFF. The CDR3 DNA follows: TGTGCCAGCAGCTACGAGCACAGGGGGCGAACTGAAGCTTTCTTT.

This clone has just a few counts. The chain couples TRBV28 to TRBJ2-3; TRBD1 aligns across 8 bases. This CDR3 has 16 residues. V lost 5 bases and J lost 6; bases outside the gene matches: 13. CDR1 is MDHEN and CDR2 is SYDVKM in the germline V gene. For the CDR3, the DNA is TGTGCCAGCAGTCCAACCGGGACAGGAGGTCCGGATACGCAGTATTTT. Translation: CASSPTGTGGPDTQYF.